This T cell receptor (beta chain) was sequenced during a study of cytomegalovirus exposure and HLA in healthy donors. The PCR employed 60 Vbeta primers together with 13 Jbeta primers. Method: immunoSEQ multiplex PCR; TCRdb's copy keeps in-frame clones and lacks some. The profile covers 90,000 to 130,000 clones, with 55% to 70% appearing a single time and roughly 2.4% taken by the ten largest. Per germline, CDR1 SEHNR and CDR2 FQNEAQ (reference sequence). The CDR3 is 13 residues long. The germline V and J ends were trimmed by 1 base and 1 base, with 4 bases remaining between them. The chain carries TRBV7-9 and TRBJ1-1; D is uncertain. This TCR came from a woman in her 30s in good health and CMV-seronegative. The sample consisted of PBMCs. This chain's CDR3 is CASSLDRNTEAFF. The CDR3 DNA reads TGTGCCAGCAGCTTAGACAGGAACACTGAAGCTTTCTTT.